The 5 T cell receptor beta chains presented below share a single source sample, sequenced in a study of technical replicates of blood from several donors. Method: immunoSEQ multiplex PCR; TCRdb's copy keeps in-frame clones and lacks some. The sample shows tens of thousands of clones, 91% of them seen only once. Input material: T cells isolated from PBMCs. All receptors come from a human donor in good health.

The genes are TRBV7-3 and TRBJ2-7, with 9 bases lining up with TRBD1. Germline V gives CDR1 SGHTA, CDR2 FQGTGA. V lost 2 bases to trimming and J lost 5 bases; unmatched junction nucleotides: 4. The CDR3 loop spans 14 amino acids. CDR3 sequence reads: CASSLGTGRNEQYF. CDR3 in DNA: TGTGCCAGCAGCTTAGGGACAGGGCGAAACGAGCAGTACTTC.

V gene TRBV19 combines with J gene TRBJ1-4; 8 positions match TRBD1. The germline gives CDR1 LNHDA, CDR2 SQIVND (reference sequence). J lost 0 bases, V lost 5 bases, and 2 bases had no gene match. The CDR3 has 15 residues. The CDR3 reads CASSETGATNEKLFF. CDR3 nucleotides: TGTGCCAGTAGTGAGACAGGGGCAACTAATGAAAAACTGTTTTTT. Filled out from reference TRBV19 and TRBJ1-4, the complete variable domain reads DGGITQSPKYLFRKEGQNVTLSCEQNLNHDAMYWYRQDPGQGLRLIYYSQIVNDFQKGDIAEGYSVSREKKESFPLTVTSAQKNPTAFYLCASSETGATNEKLFFGSGTQLSVL.

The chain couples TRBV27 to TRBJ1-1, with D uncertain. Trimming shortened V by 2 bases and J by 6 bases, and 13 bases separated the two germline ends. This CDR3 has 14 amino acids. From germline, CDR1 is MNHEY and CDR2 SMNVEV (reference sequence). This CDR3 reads CASSLIPGYPEAFF. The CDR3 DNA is TGTGCCAGCAGTTTAATTCCGGGGTACCCTGAAGCTTTCTTT.

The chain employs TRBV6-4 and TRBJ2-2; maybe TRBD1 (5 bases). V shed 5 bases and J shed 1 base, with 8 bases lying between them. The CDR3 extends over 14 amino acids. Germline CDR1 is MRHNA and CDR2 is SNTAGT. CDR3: CASSTQVNTGELFF. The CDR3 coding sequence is TGTGCCAGCAGTACACAGGTGAACACCGGGGAGCTGTTTTTT.

The CDR3 DNA reads as TGTGCCAGCAGCTTAGTTGGGACTAGCGGCACAGATACGCAGTATTTT. Translating gives CASSLVGTSGTDTQYF. This chain uses TRBV7-2 with TRBJ2-3; 10 bases are a match to TRBD2. Germline CDR1 is SGHTA and CDR2 is FQGNSA. The CDR3 runs 16 residues. Trimming removed 1 base from V and 1 base from J; junction bases left unmatched: 2. The full variable domain, its missing parts supplied by reference TRBV7-2 and TRBJ2-3, is GAGVSQSPSNKVTEKGKDVELRCDPISGHTALYWYRQSLGQGLEFLIYFQGNSAPDKSGLPSDRFSAERTGGSVSTLTIQRTQQEDSAVYLCASSLVGTSGTDTQYFGPGTRLTVL.